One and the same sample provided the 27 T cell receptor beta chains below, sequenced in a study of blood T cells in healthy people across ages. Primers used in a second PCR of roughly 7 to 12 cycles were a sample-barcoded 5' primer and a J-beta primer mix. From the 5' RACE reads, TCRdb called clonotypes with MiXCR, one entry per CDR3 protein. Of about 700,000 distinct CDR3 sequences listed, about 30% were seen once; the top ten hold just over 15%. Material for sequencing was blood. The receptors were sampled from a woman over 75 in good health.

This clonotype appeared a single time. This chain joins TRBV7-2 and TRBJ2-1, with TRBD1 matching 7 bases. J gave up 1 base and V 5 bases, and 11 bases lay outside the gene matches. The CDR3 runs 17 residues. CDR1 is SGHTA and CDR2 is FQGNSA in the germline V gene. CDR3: CASSPKLDRVSYNEQFF. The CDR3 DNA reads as TGTGCCAGCAGCCCGAAGCTCGACAGGGTTTCCTACAATGAGCAGTTCTTC.

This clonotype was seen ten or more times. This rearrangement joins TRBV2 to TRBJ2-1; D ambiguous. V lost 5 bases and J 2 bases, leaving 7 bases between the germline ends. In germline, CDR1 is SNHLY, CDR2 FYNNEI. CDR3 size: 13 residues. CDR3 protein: CASSYSAYNEQFF. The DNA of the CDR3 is TGTGCCAGCAGTTACTCGGCCTACAATGAGCAGTTCTTC.

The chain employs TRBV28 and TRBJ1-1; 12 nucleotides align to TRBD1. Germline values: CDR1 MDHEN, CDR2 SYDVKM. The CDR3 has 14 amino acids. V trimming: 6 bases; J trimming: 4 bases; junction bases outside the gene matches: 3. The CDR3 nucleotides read TGTGCCAGCAGGGGGACAGGGGGCGTCACTGAAGCTTTCTTT. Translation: CASRGTGGVTEAFF.

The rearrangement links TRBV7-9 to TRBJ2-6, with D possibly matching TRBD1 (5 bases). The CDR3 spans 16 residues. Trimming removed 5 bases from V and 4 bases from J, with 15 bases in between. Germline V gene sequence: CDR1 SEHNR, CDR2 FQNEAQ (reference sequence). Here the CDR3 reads CASSLAQGSGANVLTF. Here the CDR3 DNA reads TGTGCCAGCAGCCTGGCCCAGGGTAGCGGGGCCAACGTCCTGACTTTC.

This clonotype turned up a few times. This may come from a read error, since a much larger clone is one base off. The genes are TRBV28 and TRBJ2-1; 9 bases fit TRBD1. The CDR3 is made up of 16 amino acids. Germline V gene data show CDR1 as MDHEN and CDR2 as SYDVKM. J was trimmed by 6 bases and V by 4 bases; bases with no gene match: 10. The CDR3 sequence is CASSSGATGGCNEQFF. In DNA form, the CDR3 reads TGTGCCAGCAGTTCCGGTGCTACAGGGGGCTGCAATGAGCAGTTCTTC.

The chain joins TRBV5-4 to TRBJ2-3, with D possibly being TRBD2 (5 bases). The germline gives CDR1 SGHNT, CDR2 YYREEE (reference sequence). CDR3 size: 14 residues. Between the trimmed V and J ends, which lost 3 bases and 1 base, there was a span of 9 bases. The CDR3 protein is CASSSERGTDTQYF. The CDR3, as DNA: TGTGCCAGCAGCTCGGAGAGGGGCACAGATACGCAGTATTTT.

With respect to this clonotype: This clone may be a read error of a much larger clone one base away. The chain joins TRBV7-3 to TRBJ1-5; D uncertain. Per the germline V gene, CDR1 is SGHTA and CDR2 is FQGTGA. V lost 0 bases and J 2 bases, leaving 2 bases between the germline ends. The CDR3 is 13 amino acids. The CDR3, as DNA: TGTGCCAGCAGCTTAACCTGCAATCAGCCCCAGCATTTT. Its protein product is CASSLTCNQPQHF.

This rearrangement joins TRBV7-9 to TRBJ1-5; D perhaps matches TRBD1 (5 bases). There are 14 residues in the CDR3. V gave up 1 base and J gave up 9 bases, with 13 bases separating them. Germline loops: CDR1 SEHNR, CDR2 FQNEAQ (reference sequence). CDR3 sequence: CASSLEGSGWPQHF. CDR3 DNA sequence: TGTGCCAGCAGCTTAGAGGGGTCAGGGTGGCCCCAGCATTTT.

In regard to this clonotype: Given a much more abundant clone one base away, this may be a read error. CDR3 bases: TGTGCCAGCATAGGTCTAGGCGGCTGCAATGAGCAGTTCTTC. The encoded protein is CASIGLGGCNEQFF. V is TRBV7-8 and J is TRBJ2-1; D not resolved. CDR3 length: 14 amino acids. Germline loops: CDR1 SGHVS, CDR2 FQNEAQ. V gave up 7 bases and J gave up 6 bases, with 16 bases separating them.

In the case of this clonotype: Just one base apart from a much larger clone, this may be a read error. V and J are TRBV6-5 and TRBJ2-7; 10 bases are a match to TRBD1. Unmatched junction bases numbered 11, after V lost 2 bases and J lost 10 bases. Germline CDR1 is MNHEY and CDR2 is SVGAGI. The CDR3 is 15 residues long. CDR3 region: CASSYGGQGKEAQYF. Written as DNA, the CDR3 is TGTGCCAGCAGTTACGGGGGACAGGGGAAGGAGGCCCAGTACTTC.

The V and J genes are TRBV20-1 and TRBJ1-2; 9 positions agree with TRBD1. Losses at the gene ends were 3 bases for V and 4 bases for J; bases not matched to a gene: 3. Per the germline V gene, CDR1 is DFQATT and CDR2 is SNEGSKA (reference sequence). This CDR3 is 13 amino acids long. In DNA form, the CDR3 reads TGCAGTGCTAGCATACAGGGGGCCTATGGCTACACCTTC. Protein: CSASIQGAYGYTF.

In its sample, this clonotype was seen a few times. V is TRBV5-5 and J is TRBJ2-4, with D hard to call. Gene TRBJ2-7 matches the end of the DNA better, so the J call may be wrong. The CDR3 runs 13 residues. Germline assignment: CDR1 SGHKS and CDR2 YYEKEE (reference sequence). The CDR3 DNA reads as TGTGCCAGCAGCTTGGCCATGGGCTACGAGCAGTACTTC. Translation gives CASSLAMGYEQYF.

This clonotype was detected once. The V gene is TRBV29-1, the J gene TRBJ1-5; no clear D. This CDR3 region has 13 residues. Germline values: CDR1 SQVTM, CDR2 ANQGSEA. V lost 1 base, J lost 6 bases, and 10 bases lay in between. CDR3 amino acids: CSVEAGFGQPQHF. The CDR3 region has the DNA TGCAGCGTTGAAGCCGGGTTTGGTCAGCCCCAGCATTTT.

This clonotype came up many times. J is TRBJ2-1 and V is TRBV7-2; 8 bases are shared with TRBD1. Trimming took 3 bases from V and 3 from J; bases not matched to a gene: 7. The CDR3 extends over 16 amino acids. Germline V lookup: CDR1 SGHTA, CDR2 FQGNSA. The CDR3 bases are TGTGCCAGCAGCTTTTTCGGGACAGGACTCTACAATGAGCAGTTCTTC. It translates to CASSFFGTGLYNEQFF.

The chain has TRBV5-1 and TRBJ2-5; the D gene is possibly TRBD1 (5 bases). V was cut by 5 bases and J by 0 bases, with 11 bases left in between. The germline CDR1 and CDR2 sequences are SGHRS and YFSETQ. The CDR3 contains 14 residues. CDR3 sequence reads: CASRLQAYQETQYF. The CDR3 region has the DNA TGCGCCAGCAGGTTACAGGCCTACCAAGAGACCCAGTACTTC.

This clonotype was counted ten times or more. As DNA, the CDR3 is TGTGCCAGCAGTTCCTCCGCGGGGCACTACGCAGATACGCAGTATTTT. It yields the protein CASSSSAGHYADTQYF. The V and J genes are TRBV6-2 or TRBV6-3 and TRBJ2-3; D is possibly TRBD2 (6 bases). Germline-derived CDR1 and CDR2 are MNHEY and SVGEGT. Trimming removed 4 bases from V and 4 bases from J, with 18 bases in between. The CDR3 consists of 16 residues.

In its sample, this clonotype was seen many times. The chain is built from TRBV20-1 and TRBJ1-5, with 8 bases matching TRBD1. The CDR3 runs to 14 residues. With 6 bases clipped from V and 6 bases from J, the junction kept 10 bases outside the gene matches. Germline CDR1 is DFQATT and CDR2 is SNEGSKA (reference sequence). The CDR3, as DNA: TGCAGTGCCAGAAAGGGACAGGCCGGTCAGCCCCAGCATTTT. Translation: CSARKGQAGQPQHF.

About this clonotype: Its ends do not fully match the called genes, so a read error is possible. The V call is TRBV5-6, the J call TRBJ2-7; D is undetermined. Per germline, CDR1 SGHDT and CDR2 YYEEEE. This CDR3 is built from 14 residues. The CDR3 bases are TGTGCCACCAGCAGAGATTGGGGTGCCTACGAGCAGTACTTC. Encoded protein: CATSRDWGAYEQYF.

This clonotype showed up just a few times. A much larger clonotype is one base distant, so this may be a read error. This chain's CDR3 is CASSGRVRSTEAFF. The CDR3 region has the DNA TGTGCCAGCAGCGGCAGGGTGCGTAGCACTGAAGCTTTCTTT. This sequence joins TRBV7-2 and TRBJ1-1, with D maybe TRBD1 (5 bases). With 5 bases removed from V and 4 bases from J, the gap between germline ends came to 14 bases. Germline CDR1 reads SGHTA; CDR2 reads FQGNSA. CDR3 length: 14 residues.

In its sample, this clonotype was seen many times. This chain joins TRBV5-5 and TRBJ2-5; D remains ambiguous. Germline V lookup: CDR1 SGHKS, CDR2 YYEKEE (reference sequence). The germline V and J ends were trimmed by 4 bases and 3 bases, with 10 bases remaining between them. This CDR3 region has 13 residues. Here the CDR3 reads CASSRSTEETQYF. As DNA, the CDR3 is TGTGCCAGCAGCAGATCAACAGAAGAGACCCAGTACTTC.

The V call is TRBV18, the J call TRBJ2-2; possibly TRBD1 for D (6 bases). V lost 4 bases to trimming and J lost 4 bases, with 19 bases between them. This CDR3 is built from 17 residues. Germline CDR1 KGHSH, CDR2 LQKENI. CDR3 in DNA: TGTGCCAGCTCACAAACAGGGATCTGGGGCAGCACCGGGGAGCTGTTTTTT. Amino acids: CASSQTGIWGSTGELFF.

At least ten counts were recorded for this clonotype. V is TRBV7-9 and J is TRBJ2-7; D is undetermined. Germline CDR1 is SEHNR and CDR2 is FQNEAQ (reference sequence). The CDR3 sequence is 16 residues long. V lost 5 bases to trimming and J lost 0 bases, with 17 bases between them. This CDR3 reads CASSPRESDGSYEQYF. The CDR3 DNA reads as TGTGCCAGCAGCCCGCGAGAGAGCGATGGCTCCTACGAGCAGTACTTC.

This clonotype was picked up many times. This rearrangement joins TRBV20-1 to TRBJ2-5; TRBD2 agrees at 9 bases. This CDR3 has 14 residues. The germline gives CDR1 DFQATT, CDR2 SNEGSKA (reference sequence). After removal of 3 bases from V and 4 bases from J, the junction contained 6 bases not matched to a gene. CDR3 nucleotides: TGCAGTGCTAGTAGCGGGGGAAGGGGAGAGACCCAGTACTTC. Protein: CSASSGGRGETQYF.

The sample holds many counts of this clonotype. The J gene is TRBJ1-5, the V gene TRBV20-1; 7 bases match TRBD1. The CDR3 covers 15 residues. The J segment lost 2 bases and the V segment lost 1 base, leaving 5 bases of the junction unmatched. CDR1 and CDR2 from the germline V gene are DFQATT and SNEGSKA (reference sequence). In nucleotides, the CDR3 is TGCAGTGCTAGAGGATCAACAGGGGGCAATCAGCCCCAGCATTTT. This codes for CSARGSTGGNQPQHF.

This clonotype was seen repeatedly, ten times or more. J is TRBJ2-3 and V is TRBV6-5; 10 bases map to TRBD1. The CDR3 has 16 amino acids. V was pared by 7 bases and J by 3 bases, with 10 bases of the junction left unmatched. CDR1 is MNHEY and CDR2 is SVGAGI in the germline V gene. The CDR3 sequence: CASNDRGPVNTDTQYF. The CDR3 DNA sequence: TGTGCCAGCAACGACAGGGGGCCAGTTAATACAGATACGCAGTATTTT.

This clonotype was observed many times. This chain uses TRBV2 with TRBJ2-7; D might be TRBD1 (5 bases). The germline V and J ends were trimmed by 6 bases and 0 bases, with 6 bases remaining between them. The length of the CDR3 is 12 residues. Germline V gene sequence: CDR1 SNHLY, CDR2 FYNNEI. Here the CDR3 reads CASRGVSYEQYF. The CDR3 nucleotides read TGTGCCAGCAGAGGGGTCTCCTACGAGCAGTACTTC.

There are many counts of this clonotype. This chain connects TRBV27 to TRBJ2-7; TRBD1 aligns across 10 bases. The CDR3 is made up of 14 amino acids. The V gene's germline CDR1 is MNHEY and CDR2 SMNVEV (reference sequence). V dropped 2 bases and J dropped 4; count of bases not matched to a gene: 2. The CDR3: CASSLRDRGYEQYF. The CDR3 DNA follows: TGTGCCAGCAGTTTAAGGGACAGGGGATACGAGCAGTACTTC.